The 21 T cell receptor beta chains below come from one sample, sequenced in a study of blood T cell repertoires in COVID-19. Libraries were prepared by immunoSEQ multiplex PCR; TCRdb keeps only in-frame clonotypes and omits some of them. The data contain 230,000 or so clones, about 90% of them singletons. The sequencing sample was made of peripheral blood. The receptors were sampled from a man aged 40-49 years with active or convalescent COVID-19.

The chain has TRBV10-1 and TRBJ2-7; no firm D call. Germline-derived CDR1 and CDR2 are WNHNN and SYGVQD (reference sequence). Between the trimmed V and J ends, which lost 3 bases and 3 bases, there was a span of 9 bases. The CDR3 consists of 13 residues. The CDR3 sequence: CASSEQPFYEQYF. CDR3 DNA: TGCGCCAGCAGTGAACAGCCCTTCTACGAGCAGTACTTC.

CDR3 nucleotides: TGTGCCTGGAGTGTACAGGTGGCCACCGGGGAGCTGTTTTTT. Translation: CAWSVQVATGELFF. This rearrangement joins TRBV30 to TRBJ2-2; maybe TRBD1 (5 bases). With 0 bases removed from V and 4 bases from J, the gap between germline ends came to 9 bases. There are 14 residues in the CDR3. Germline assignment: CDR1 GTSNPN and CDR2 SVGIG (reference sequence).

This clone was counted once. The genes are TRBV19 and TRBJ2-7, with 10 bases that match TRBD1. V lost 3 bases, J lost 2 bases, and 1 base stayed unmatched. Germline lookup yields CDR1 LNHDA and CDR2 SQIVND (reference sequence). This CDR3 region has 14 residues. CDR3 nucleotides: TGTGCCAGTAGTATGACAGGGGGCCCCTACGAGCAGTACTTC. This gives the protein CASSMTGGPYEQYF. Drawing the rest from reference TRBV19 and TRBJ2-7, the complete variable domain is DGGITQSPKYLFRKEGQNVTLSCEQNLNHDAMYWYRQDPGQGLRLIYYSQIVNDFQKGDIAEGYSVSREKKESFPLTVTSAQKNPTAFYLCASSMTGGPYEQYFGPGTRLTVT.

This clone was seen only once. This chain joins TRBV6-5 and TRBJ2-1, with 13 bases identical to TRBD2. The V segment lost 8 bases and the J segment 4 bases; nucleotides outside the gene matches: 2. The CDR3 contains 14 residues. Looked up from germline, CDR1 is MNHEY and CDR2 is SVGAGI. In nucleotides, the CDR3 is TGTGCCAGCCGGACTAGCGGGAGTTACAATGAGCAGTTCTTC. Translating gives CASRTSGSYNEQFF.

This clone was seen more than once but under ten times. This chain links TRBV5-4 with TRBJ1-2; D uncertain. The CDR3 runs 13 residues. Deletions cut 2 bases from V and 5 bases from J, with 10 bases between. Germline CDR1 is SGHNT and CDR2 is YYREEE (reference sequence). The CDR3 DNA follows: TGTGCCAGCAGCTTAGAATCAACTTATGGCTACACCTTC. Amino acids: CASSLESTYGYTF.

The chain links TRBV3-1 (or the pseudogene TRBV3-2) to TRBJ2-3; 9 bases agree with TRBD2. This CDR3 region has 17 residues. With V trimmed by 4 bases and J by 3 bases, 11 bases remained unmatched. From germline, CDR1 is LGHDT and CDR2 YNNKEL (reference sequence). CDR3 sequence (DNA): TGTGCCAGCAGCCCGGCTAGCGGGATGCCCTCAACAGATACGCAGTATTTT. Its translation: CASSPASGMPSTDTQYF.

This clone was detected a few times. Different DNA sequences within this sample yield the same CDR3. The chain recombines TRBV4-1 with TRBJ2-3; 12 bases agree with TRBD2. The V and J ends lost 2 bases and 0 bases, in that order; junction bases with no gene match: 3. The CDR3 is 17 residues long. CDR1 MGHRA and CDR2 YSYEKL come from the germline V gene. CDR3 nucleotide sequence: TGCGCCAGCAGCCAATGGGGGACTAGCGGGAGCACAGATACGCAGTATTTT. Translating it yields CASSQWGTSGSTDTQYF.

The chain is built from TRBV10-1 and TRBJ2-1; D is perhaps TRBD2 (5 bases). The CDR3 spans 15 residues. Germline V gene sequence: CDR1 WNHNN, CDR2 SYGVQD (reference sequence). V was trimmed by 2 bases and J by 2 bases, leaving 10 bases between them. CDR3 sequence reads: CASSEMVATYNEQFF. CDR3 sequence (DNA): TGCGCCAGCAGTGAGATGGTAGCGACCTACAATGAGCAGTTCTTC.

This clone has a handful of counts. The chain links TRBV10-3 to TRBJ2-7, with 8 bases identical to TRBD2. Germline values: CDR1 ENHRY, CDR2 SYGVKD. CDR3 size: 13 residues. Trimming removed 7 bases from V and 0 bases from J; junction bases left unmatched: 2. The CDR3 sequence is CAIKAGGSYEQYF. CDR3 DNA: TGTGCCATCAAGGCGGGAGGCTCCTACGAGCAGTACTTC.

This chain links TRBV9 with TRBJ2-3; D call uncertain. The CDR3 extends over 14 amino acids. Looked up from germline, CDR1 is SGDLS and CDR2 is YYNGEE. V dropped 0 bases and J dropped 6 bases, with 11 bases sitting between them. Here the CDR3 reads CASSVVALSDTQYF. Here the CDR3 DNA reads TGTGCCAGCAGCGTAGTGGCCCTGTCGGATACGCAGTATTTT.

V and J are TRBV5-1 and TRBJ2-2, with 9 bases aligning to TRBD1. From germline, CDR1 is SGHRS and CDR2 YFSETQ. V shed 2 bases and J 0 bases; nucleotides not matched to a gene: 8. The CDR3 consists of 18 residues. CDR3 bases: TGCGCCAGCAGCTTTCCGGGACAGGGACCCGCGAACACCGGGGAGCTGTTTTTT. It translates to CASSFPGQGPANTGELFF.

The CDR3 spells CASSDRRDSPLHF. Here the CDR3 DNA reads TGTGCCAGCAGTGACCGTCGGGATTCACCCCTCCACTTT. V and J are TRBV6-4 and TRBJ1-6; D call uncertain. The CDR3 is made up of 13 amino acids. CDR1 and CDR2 from the germline V gene are MRHNA and SNTAGT. With 2 bases removed from V and 8 bases from J, the gap between germline ends came to 7 bases.

This sequence joins TRBV5-6 and TRBJ1-5; the D gene is possibly TRBD1 (6 bases). The germline V gene has CDR1 SGHDT and CDR2 YYEEEE. V shed 4 bases and J shed 3 bases, with 8 bases lying between them. The CDR3 has 13 residues. The CDR3 DNA reads TGTGCCAGCAGCGGACAGCCCAATCAGCCCCAGCATTTT. Protein sequence: CASSGQPNQPQHF. Looking up the rest from reference TRBV5-6 and TRBJ1-5 gives the full variable domain: DAGVTQSPTHLIKTRGQQVTLRCSPKSGHDTVSWYQQALGQGPQFIFQYYEEEERQRGNFPDRFSGHQFPNYSSELNVNALLLGDSALYLCASSGQPNQPQHFGDGTRLSIL.

The V gene is TRBV2, the J gene TRBJ1-2; no definite D call. Germline loops: CDR1 SNHLY, CDR2 FYNNEI. The germline V and J ends were trimmed by 2 bases and 8 bases, with 15 bases remaining between them. The CDR3 length is 14 residues. DNA for the CDR3: TGTGCCAGCAGTGAAATATTACGGGGAGAAGGCTACACCTTC. Its protein product is CASSEILRGEGYTF.

The chain joins TRBV18 to TRBJ1-2; 8 positions agree with TRBD1. CDR3 size: 14 residues. The V and J ends lost 6 bases and 4 bases, in that order; junction bases with no gene match: 7. Germline-derived CDR1 and CDR2 are KGHSH and LQKENI. In DNA, the CDR3 is TGTGCCAGCTCCCCTGGGGACAGGCCCTATGGCTACACCTTC. Its protein is CASSPGDRPYGYTF.

This clone was recorded only once. The chain employs TRBV6-1 and TRBJ1-1; D call uncertain. The CDR3 totals 14 residues. Germline V CDR1 and CDR2: MNHNS, SASEGT. V gave up 0 bases and J gave up 6 bases, with 11 bases separating them. The CDR3 loop reads CASSEAVSGAEAFF. The CDR3 DNA reads as TGTGCCAGCAGTGAAGCGGTAAGCGGAGCTGAAGCTTTCTTT.

The chain carries TRBV19 and TRBJ2-7; 7 bases fit TRBD2. Trimming took 3 bases from V and 7 from J; bases not matched to a gene: 12. Germline loops: CDR1 LNHDA, CDR2 SQIVND (reference sequence). The length of the CDR3 is 15 residues. CDR3 protein: CASSIGAGERDEQYF. CDR3 sequence (DNA): TGTGCCAGTAGTATCGGGGCGGGAGAAAGGGATGAGCAGTACTTC.

The J gene is TRBJ2-2, the V gene TRBV27; no reliable D call. Germline loops: CDR1 MNHEY, CDR2 SMNVEV (reference sequence). Trimming pared 4 bases from V and 6 bases from J, leaving 9 bases between. CDR3 length: 13 residues. CDR3 nucleotides: TGTGCCAGCAGTTGGGCAGTATCCGGGGAGCTGTTTTTT. Residues: CASSWAVSGELFF.

J is TRBJ1-1 and V is TRBV5-4; no reliable D call. The V gene's germline CDR1 is SGHNT and CDR2 YYREEE (reference sequence). The V gene lost 0 bases and the J gene lost 7 bases, with 7 bases spanning the gap. The CDR3 totals 12 residues. CDR3 nucleotides: TGTGCCAGCAGCTTGGTGGGCCTTGAAGCTTTCTTT. It translates to CASSLVGLEAFF.

This clone was seen only once. The gene calls are TRBV27 and TRBJ1-2; possibly TRBD1 for D (6 bases). The germline V gene encodes CDR1 MNHEY and CDR2 SMNVEV (reference sequence). V was clipped by 4 bases and J by 4 bases, with 13 bases between them. The CDR3 is made up of 14 amino acids. CDR3 bases: TGTGCCAGCAGTTACGCGGACAGCCGCTATGGCTACACCTTC. Amino acid sequence: CASSYADSRYGYTF.

The DNA of the CDR3 is TGTGCCAGCAGTTTGAGCCTAAACACCGGGGAGCTGTTTTTT. Its protein is CASSLSLNTGELFF. The V and J genes are TRBV27 and TRBJ2-2, with D uncertain. Germline CDR1 and CDR2: MNHEY and SMNVEV (reference sequence). The V end was cut by 3 bases, the J end by 2 bases, with 7 bases between. CDR3 length: 14 amino acids.